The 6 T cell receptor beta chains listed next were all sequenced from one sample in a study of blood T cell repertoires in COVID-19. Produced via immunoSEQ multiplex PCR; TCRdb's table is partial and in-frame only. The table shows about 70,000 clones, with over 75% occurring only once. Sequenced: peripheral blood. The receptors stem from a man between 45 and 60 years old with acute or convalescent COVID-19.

CDR3 in DNA: TGTGCCAGCAGCCATTGGGACAGGGGAAAGAACACTGAAGCTTTCTTT. Protein sequence: CASSHWDRGKNTEAFF. The chain carries TRBV14 and TRBJ1-1, with 10 nucleotides matching TRBD1. After removal of 3 bases from V and 1 base from J, the junction contained 5 bases not matched to a gene. Germline assignment: CDR1 SGHDN and CDR2 FVKESK. The CDR3 has 16 residues.

The chain's CDR3 is CASSISGGAPRGYTF. CDR3 nucleotide sequence: TGTGCCAGTAGTATATCGGGGGGGGCGCCCCGTGGCTACACCTTC. This chain links TRBV19 with TRBJ1-2; D is perhaps TRBD1 (6 bases). CDR3 length: 15 amino acids. Trimming removed 2 bases from V and 7 bases from J, with 17 bases in between. Looked up from germline, CDR1 is LNHDA and CDR2 is SQIVND (reference sequence).

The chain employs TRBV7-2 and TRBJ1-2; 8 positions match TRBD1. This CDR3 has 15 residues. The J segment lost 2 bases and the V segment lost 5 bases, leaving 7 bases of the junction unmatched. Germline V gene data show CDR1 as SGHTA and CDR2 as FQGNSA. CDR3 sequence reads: CASSPQTGENYGYTF. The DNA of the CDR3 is TGTGCCAGCAGCCCCCAGACAGGGGAAAACTATGGCTACACCTTC.

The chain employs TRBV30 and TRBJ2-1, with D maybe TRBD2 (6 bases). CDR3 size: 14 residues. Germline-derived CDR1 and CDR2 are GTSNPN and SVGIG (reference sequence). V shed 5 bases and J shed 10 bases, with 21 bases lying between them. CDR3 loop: CAWVPTTSIGEQFF. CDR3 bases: TGTGCCTGGGTCCCCACTACTAGCATCGGAGAGCAGTTCTTC. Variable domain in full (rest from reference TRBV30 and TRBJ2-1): SQTIHQWPATLVQPVGSPLSLECTVEGTSNPNLYWYRQAAGRGLQLLFYSVGIGQISSEVPQNLSASRPQDRQFILSSKKLLLSDSGFYLCAWVPTTSIGEQFFGPGTRLTVL.

The CDR3 bases are TGTGCCAGCAGTTTTCTGCGGGAGGGTGAGCAGTACTTC. Residues: CASSFLREGEQYF. The gene calls are TRBV12-3 or TRBV12-4 and TRBJ2-7; 9 bases are a match to TRBD2. V shed 3 bases, J shed 7 bases, and the junction held 4 bases outside the gene matches. This CDR3 region has 13 residues.

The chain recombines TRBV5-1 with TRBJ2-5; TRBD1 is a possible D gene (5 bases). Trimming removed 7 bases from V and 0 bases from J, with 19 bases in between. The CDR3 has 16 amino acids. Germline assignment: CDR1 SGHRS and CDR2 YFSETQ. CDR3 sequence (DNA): TGCGCCAGCCAGCTTGGTGTCTCAGGGAACCAAGAGACCCAGTACTTC. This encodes CASQLGVSGNQETQYF.